What follows describes a single T cell receptor beta chain. Its target is unknown. CDR1 and CDR2 (germline): MNHEY, SVGAGI. The germline V and J ends were trimmed by 8 bases and 0 bases, with 8 bases remaining between them. There are 13 residues in the CDR3. The sample is drawn from a study of siplizumab effects on memory and regulatory T cells. The study, taken as a whole, reports: A minor fraction of alloreactive clones, and no more, mapped to unstimulated subsets. Treg origin accounted for an average of roughly 64% of mappable alloreactive CD4+ clones with siplizumab and under 30% in controls. Naive T cells looked more diverse than memory cells, and they looked like major contributors to the alloresponse.

Some clones are missing from TCRdb's copy, which holds only in-frame ones; the method was immunoSEQ multiplex PCR. The sample records around 100,000 clones, about 91% being singletons. Sequenced: CD4+ T cells sorted from blood. The sequence was obtained from a human donor in good health. The rearrangement uses TRBV6-5 and TRBJ1-5; D is undetermined. CDR3 sequence (DNA): TGTGCCAGCTGGGATACTAGCAATCAGCCCCAGCATTTT. Protein product: CASWDTSNQPQHF.